A selection of T cell receptor beta chains follows, all from one sample in a study of T cell responses to AZD1222 COVID-19 vaccine. Data came from immunoSEQ multiplex PCR; TCRdb stores just in-frame clones and leaves some out. The sample consists of roughly 70,000 clones, 89% of them appearing once. This specimen was peripheral blood, taken 28 days after the second AZD1222 dose. These receptors all stem from an adult who received the AZD1222 COVID-19 vaccine. CDR3s include the opening cysteine and the closing phenylalanine or tryptophan. The D gene is left open where the match is weak. Expanded clones get a size class; other rows say once, few or many, or leave the size out.

d_gene: TRBD2
j_gene: TRBJ2-5
v_gene: TRBV9
abundance: .
CDR3nt: TGTGCCAGCAGCCCCCTAGCGGGGGCTTACCAAGAGACCCAGTACTTC
CDR3aa: CASSPLAGAYQETQYF

d_gene: .
j_gene: TRBJ1-1
v_gene: TRBV5-4
abundance: .
CDR3nt: TGTGCCAGCAGCACCCAGGGGATCCGGGGGACTGAAGCTTTCTTT
CDR3aa: CASSTQGIRGTEAFF

d_gene: .
j_gene: TRBJ1-1
v_gene: TRBV5-4
abundance: few
CDR3nt: TGTGCCAGCAGCTCACCAGGGGTGAACACTGAAGCTTTCTTT
CDR3aa: CASSSPGVNTEAFF

d_gene: TRBD1
j_gene: TRBJ1-6
v_gene: TRBV7-6
abundance: .
CDR3nt: TGTGCCAGCAGCAAGACGGGACAGGGGGCTTCACCCCTCCACTTT
CDR3aa: CASSKTGQGASPLHF

d_gene: .
j_gene: TRBJ2-3
v_gene: TRBV5-6
abundance: once
CDR3nt: TGTGCCAGCAGCCCCTACCCAGATACGCAGTATTTT
CDR3aa: CASSPYPDTQYF

d_gene: .
j_gene: TRBJ1-5
v_gene: TRBV5-1
abundance: .
CDR3nt: TGCGCCAGCAGCTTGGATCCGGGAAATCAGCCCCAGCATTTT
CDR3aa: CASSLDPGNQPQHF

d_gene: .
j_gene: TRBJ1-1
v_gene: TRBV7-2
abundance: .
CDR3nt: TGTGCCAGCAGCTTTAACACGGGGAGCACTGAAGCTTTCTTT
CDR3aa: CASSFNTGSTEAFF

d_gene: .
j_gene: TRBJ1-2
v_gene: TRBV4-1
abundance: .
CDR3nt: TGCGCCAGCAGCCAAGATGGGGGGGAAGATGGTTATGGCTACACCTTC
CDR3aa: CASSQDGGEDGYGYTF

d_gene: .
j_gene: TRBJ1-2
v_gene: TRBV4-1
abundance: .
CDR3nt: TGCGCCAGCAGCCTCCTCGGGTCGGTACGGGGTGGCTACACCTTC
CDR3aa: CASSLLGSVRGGYTF

d_gene: TRBD2
j_gene: TRBJ2-7
v_gene: TRBV2
abundance: .
CDR3nt: TGTGCCAGCAGTAGCGGGGGGTCTAGGTACGAGCAGTACTTC
CDR3aa: CASSSGGSRYEQYF

d_gene: TRBD1
j_gene: TRBJ2-1
v_gene: TRBV5-1
abundance: .
CDR3nt: TGCGCCAGTGGTATGGGACAGGTCTCCTACAATGAGCAGTTCTTC
CDR3aa: CASGMGQVSYNEQFF

d_gene: .
j_gene: TRBJ2-2
v_gene: TRBV4-2
abundance: .
CDR3nt: TGTGCCAGCAGCCAAGAGGGAGAGACCGGGGAGCTGTTTTTT
CDR3aa: CASSQEGETGELFF

d_gene: .
j_gene: TRBJ2-7
v_gene: TRBV25-1
abundance: .
CDR3nt: TGTGCCAGCAGTGGTACCCGGAGGGAGGCTTTCTCCTACGAGCAGTACTTC
CDR3aa: CASSGTRREAFSYEQYF

d_gene: .
j_gene: TRBJ2-5
v_gene: TRBV19
abundance: .
CDR3nt: TGTGCCAGTAGTATGCAACCCGGGACCCGTCAAGAGACCCAGTACTTC
CDR3aa: CASSMQPGTRQETQYF

d_gene: .
j_gene: TRBJ2-7
v_gene: TRBV5-1
abundance: .
CDR3nt: TGCGCCAGCAGCTTGGATGGCAGGAGCTCCTACGAGCAGTACTTC
CDR3aa: CASSLDGRSSYEQYF

d_gene: TRBD1
j_gene: TRBJ1-5
v_gene: TRBV7-8
abundance: .
CDR3nt: TGTGCCAGCAGCCCAGGACAGGGGTATAGCAATCAGCCCCAGCATTTT
CDR3aa: CASSPGQGYSNQPQHF

d_gene: .
j_gene: TRBJ2-5
v_gene: TRBV6-5
abundance: .
CDR3nt: TGTGCCAGCACTAAGGGACGTGCGGGCCAAGAGACCCAGTACTTC
CDR3aa: CASTKGRAGQETQYF

d_gene: TRBD1
j_gene: TRBJ1-2
v_gene: TRBV5-4
abundance: few
CDR3nt: TGTGCCAGCAGCTTAACAGGGGACCCACGGGGCTACACCTTC
CDR3aa: CASSLTGDPRGYTF

d_gene: TRBD1
j_gene: TRBJ1-4
v_gene: TRBV19
abundance: .
CDR3nt: TGTGCCAGTAGTAGTCGGACAGGGTCTTCCCATGCAACTAATGAAAAACTGTTTTTT
CDR3aa: CASSSRTGSSHATNEKLFF

d_gene: .
j_gene: TRBJ1-4
v_gene: TRBV19
abundance: .
CDR3nt: TGTGCCAGTAGTATAGGACCACCGACAGGAAGTAATGAAAAACTGTTTTTT
CDR3aa: CASSIGPPTGSNEKLFF

d_gene: TRBD1
j_gene: TRBJ1-2
v_gene: TRBV7-9
abundance: .
CDR3nt: TGTGCCAGCAGCTTAGGGGGTAGGGGGCGTGACTATGGCTACACCTTC
CDR3aa: CASSLGGRGRDYGYTF

d_gene: .
j_gene: TRBJ1-1
v_gene: TRBV3-1/TRBV3-2
abundance: .
CDR3nt: TGTGCCAGCAGCCAGTGGGGGGTGAGGGCTTTCTTT
CDR3aa: CASSQWGVRAFF

d_gene: .
j_gene: TRBJ1-3
v_gene: TRBV11-3
abundance: once
CDR3nt: TGTGCCAGCAGCTTAGGGCGGCGGGCCGACGACACCATATATTTT
CDR3aa: CASSLGRRADDTIYF

d_gene: .
j_gene: TRBJ1-5
v_gene: TRBV7-8
abundance: once
CDR3nt: TGTGCCAGCAGCCTACAGACAGTGTGGGGCAATCAGCCCCAGCATTTT
CDR3aa: CASSLQTVWGNQPQHF

d_gene: .
j_gene: TRBJ1-2
v_gene: TRBV19
abundance: .
CDR3nt: TGTGCCAGTAGTATGGGGCCAGGGGCCTATGGCTATGGCTACACCTTC
CDR3aa: CASSMGPGAYGYGYTF

d_gene: TRBD2
j_gene: TRBJ2-3
v_gene: TRBV18
abundance: .
CDR3nt: TGTGCCAGCTCACCGTCGGCGGGGGATAGCACAGATACGCAGTATTTT
CDR3aa: CASSPSAGDSTDTQYF

d_gene: .
j_gene: TRBJ2-7
v_gene: TRBV19
abundance: .
CDR3nt: TGTGCCAGTAGTCGGACCCAGCAGTACTTC
CDR3aa: CASSRTQQYF

d_gene: .
j_gene: TRBJ1-2
v_gene: TRBV7-2
abundance: .
CDR3nt: TGTGCCAGCAGCCGGGGGTTTCGGAACTATGGCTACACCTTC
CDR3aa: CASSRGFRNYGYTF

d_gene: .
j_gene: TRBJ2-2
v_gene: TRBV11-3
abundance: .
CDR3nt: TGTGCCAGCAGCTCCCGTGGTTCACCGGGGGAGCTGTTTTTT
CDR3aa: CASSSRGSPGELFF

d_gene: .
j_gene: TRBJ2-1
v_gene: TRBV5-6
abundance: .
CDR3nt: TGTGCCAGCAGCCGGGGCGAGTTGGAGCAGTTCTTC
CDR3aa: CASSRGELEQFF

d_gene: .
j_gene: TRBJ1-2
v_gene: TRBV6-5
abundance: .
CDR3nt: TGTGCCAGCAGTCAGGGTATGGGCTATGGCTACACCTTC
CDR3aa: CASSQGMGYGYTF

d_gene: TRBD2
j_gene: TRBJ2-5
v_gene: TRBV28
abundance: .
CDR3nt: TGTGCCAGCAGTTCTTCCGGGACTAGCTCCCAGTACTTC
CDR3aa: CASSSSGTSSQYF

d_gene: TRBD1
j_gene: TRBJ2-2
v_gene: TRBV7-2
abundance: few
CDR3nt: TGTGCCAGCAGCCCACCCCGGGACAGGGGGTGGATCGGGGAGCTGTTTTTT
CDR3aa: CASSPPRDRGWIGELFF

d_gene: TRBD2
j_gene: TRBJ2-1
v_gene: TRBV29-1
abundance: .
CDR3nt: TGCAGCGTTCGACTAGCGGGAGTCCCGTACAATGAGCAGTTCTTC
CDR3aa: CSVRLAGVPYNEQFF

d_gene: .
j_gene: TRBJ2-5
v_gene: TRBV7-3
abundance: .
CDR3nt: TGTGCCAGCAGCTTAACGATGGCTTCCGAGACCCAGTACTTC
CDR3aa: CASSLTMASETQYF

d_gene: .
j_gene: TRBJ1-5
v_gene: TRBV3-1/TRBV3-2
abundance: .
CDR3nt: TGTGCCAGCAGCCGCAGGGACAATCAGCCCCAGCATTTT
CDR3aa: CASSRRDNQPQHF

d_gene: .
j_gene: TRBJ1-3
v_gene: TRBV5-4
abundance: .
CDR3nt: TGTGCCAGCAGCCAGGGCCCCTCTGGAAACACCATATATTTT
CDR3aa: CASSQGPSGNTIYF

d_gene: .
j_gene: TRBJ2-7
v_gene: TRBV5-5
abundance: .
CDR3nt: TGTGCCAGCAGCTTGGTAGGGGTCCCCTCCTACGAGCAGTACTTC
CDR3aa: CASSLVGVPSYEQYF

d_gene: .
j_gene: TRBJ1-1
v_gene: TRBV10-3
abundance: .
CDR3nt: TGTGCCATCAGTGACCCCACCCGGCGGGGTTTTACTGAAGCTTTCTTT
CDR3aa: CAISDPTRRGFTEAFF

d_gene: TRBD1
j_gene: TRBJ2-5
v_gene: TRBV27
abundance: .
CDR3nt: TGTGCCAGCGCCCGGGACAGGGGCGGGGAGACCCAGTACTTC
CDR3aa: CASARDRGGETQYF

d_gene: .
j_gene: TRBJ1-2
v_gene: TRBV15
abundance: .
CDR3nt: TGTGCCACCAGCAGGCCGGGCGGGGTGGCTCATGGCTACACCTTC
CDR3aa: CATSRPGGVAHGYTF